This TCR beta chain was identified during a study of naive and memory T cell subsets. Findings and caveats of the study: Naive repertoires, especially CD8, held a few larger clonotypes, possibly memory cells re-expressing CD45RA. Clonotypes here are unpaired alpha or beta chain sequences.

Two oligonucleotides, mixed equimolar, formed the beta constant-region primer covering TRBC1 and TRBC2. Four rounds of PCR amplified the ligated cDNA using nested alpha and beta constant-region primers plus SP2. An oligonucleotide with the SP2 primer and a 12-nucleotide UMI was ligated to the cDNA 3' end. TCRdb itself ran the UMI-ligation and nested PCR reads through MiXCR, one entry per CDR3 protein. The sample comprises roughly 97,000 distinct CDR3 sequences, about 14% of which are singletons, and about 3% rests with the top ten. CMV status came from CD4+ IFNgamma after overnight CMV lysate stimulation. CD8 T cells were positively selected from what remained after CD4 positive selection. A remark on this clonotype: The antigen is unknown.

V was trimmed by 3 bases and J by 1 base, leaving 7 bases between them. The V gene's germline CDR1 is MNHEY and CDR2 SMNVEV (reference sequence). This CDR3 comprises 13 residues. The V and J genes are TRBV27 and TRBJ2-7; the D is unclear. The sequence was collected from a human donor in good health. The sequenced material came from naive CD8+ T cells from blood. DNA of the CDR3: TGTGCCAGCAGTTTCTTTGGGTCCTACGAGCAGTACTTC. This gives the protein CASSFFGSYEQYF.